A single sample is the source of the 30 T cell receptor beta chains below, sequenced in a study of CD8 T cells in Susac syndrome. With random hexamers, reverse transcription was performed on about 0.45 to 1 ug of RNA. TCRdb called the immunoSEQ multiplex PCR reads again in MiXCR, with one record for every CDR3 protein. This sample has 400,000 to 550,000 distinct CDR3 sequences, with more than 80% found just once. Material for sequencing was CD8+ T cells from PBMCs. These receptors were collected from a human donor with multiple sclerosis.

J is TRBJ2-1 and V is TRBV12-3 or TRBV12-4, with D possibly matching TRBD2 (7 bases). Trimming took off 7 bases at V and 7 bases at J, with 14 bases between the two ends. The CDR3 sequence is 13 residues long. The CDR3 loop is CASTLGGLNEQFF. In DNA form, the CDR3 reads TGTGCCAGCACCTTGGGGGGGCTGAATGAGCAGTTCTTC.

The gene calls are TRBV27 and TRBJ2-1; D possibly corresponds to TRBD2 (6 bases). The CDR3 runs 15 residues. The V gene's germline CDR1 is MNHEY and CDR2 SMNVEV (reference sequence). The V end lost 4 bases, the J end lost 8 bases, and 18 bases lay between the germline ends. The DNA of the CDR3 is TGTGCCAGCAGTTCGTCCGGGACTTTCGCCCATGAGCAGTTCTTC. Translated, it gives CASSSSGTFAHEQFF.

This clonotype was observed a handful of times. CDR3 sequence: CARELAGDSNEQFF. The CDR3 coding sequence is TGTGCCAGGGAACTAGCGGGAGATTCGAATGAGCAGTTCTTC. The chain is built from TRBV7-2 and TRBJ2-1; 11 nucleotides agree with TRBD2. V trimming: 9 bases; J trimming: 7 bases; junction bases outside the gene matches: 8. The CDR3 totals 14 residues. Germline CDR1 reads SGHTA; CDR2 reads FQGNSA.

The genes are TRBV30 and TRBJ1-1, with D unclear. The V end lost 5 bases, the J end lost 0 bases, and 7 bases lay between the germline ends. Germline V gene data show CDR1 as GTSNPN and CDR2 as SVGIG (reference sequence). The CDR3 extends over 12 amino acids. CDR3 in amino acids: CAWGEVNTEAFF. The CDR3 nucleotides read TGTGCCTGGGGGGAGGTGAACACTGAAGCTTTCTTT.

The CDR3 is CASRGGPYNEQFF. The CDR3, as DNA: TGTGCCAGCAGAGGGGGACCTTACAATGAGCAGTTCTTC. The rearrangement joins TRBV28 to TRBJ2-1; D might be TRBD1 (6 bases). Germline values: CDR1 MDHEN, CDR2 SYDVKM. Between the trimmed V and J ends, which lost 6 bases and 4 bases, there was a span of 10 bases. There are 13 residues in the CDR3.

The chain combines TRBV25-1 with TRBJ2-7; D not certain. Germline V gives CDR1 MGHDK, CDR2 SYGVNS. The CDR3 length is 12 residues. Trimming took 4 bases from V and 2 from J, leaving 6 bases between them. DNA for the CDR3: TGTGCCAGCAGTGTAGCCCCCTACGAGCAGTACTTC. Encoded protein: CASSVAPYEQYF.

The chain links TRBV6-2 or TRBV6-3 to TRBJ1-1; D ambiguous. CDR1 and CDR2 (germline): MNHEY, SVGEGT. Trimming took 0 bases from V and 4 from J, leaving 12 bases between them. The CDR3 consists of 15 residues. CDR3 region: CASSYSMSGFTEAFF. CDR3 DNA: TGTGCCAGCAGTTACTCGATGTCGGGTTTCACTGAAGCTTTCTTT.

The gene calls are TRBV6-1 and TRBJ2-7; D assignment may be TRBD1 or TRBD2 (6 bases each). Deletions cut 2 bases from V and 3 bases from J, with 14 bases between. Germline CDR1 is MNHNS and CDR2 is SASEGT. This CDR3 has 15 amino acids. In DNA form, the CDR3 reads TGTGCCAGCAGTGAATTCGGGGGACACGACTACGAGCAGTACTTC. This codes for CASSEFGGHDYEQYF.

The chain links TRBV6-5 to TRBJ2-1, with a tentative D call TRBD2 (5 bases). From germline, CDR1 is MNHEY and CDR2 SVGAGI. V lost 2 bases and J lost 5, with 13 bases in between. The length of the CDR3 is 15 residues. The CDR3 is CASSYRLAPNNEQFF. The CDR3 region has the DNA TGTGCCAGCAGTTACCGGCTAGCCCCGAACAATGAGCAGTTCTTC.

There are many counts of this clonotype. For the CDR3, the DNA is TGTGCCAGCAGTTTAGGGGGGATGAACACTGAAGCTTTCTTT. Its protein product is CASSLGGMNTEAFF. The V gene is TRBV5-6, the J gene TRBJ1-1; a possible D gene is TRBD1 (6 bases). Germline V gene data show CDR1 as SGHDT and CDR2 as YYEEEE. CDR3 length equals 14 residues. V was cut by 5 bases and J by 0 bases, with 11 bases left in between.

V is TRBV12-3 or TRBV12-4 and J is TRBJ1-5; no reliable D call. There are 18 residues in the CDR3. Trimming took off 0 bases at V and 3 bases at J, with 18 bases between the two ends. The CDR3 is CASSLAPGQGPYNQPQHF. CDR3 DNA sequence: TGTGCCAGCAGTTTAGCTCCGGGTCAAGGACCCTACAATCAGCCCCAGCATTTT.

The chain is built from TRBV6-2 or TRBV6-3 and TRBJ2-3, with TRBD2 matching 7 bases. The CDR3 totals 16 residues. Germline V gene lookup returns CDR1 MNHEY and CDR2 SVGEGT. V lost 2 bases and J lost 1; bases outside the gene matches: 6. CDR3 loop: CASSYVRLAGTDTQYF. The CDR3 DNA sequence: TGTGCCAGCAGTTACGTCCGGCTAGCGGGCACAGATACGCAGTATTTT.

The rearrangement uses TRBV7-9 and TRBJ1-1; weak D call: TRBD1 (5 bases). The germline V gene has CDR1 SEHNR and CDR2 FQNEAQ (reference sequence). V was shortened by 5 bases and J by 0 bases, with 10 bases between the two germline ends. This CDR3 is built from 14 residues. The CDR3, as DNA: TGTGCCAGCAGCCCGCCGACAGTGAACACTGAAGCTTTCTTT. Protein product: CASSPPTVNTEAFF.

The CDR3 coding sequence is TGCGCCAGCAGCTACAACCACAATCTGGGGAGGAACGAGCAGTACTTC. Translating gives CASSYNHNLGRNEQYF. This chain joins TRBV5-1 and TRBJ2-7, with D possibly matching TRBD2 (6 bases). Deletions cut 3 bases from V and 5 bases from J, with 21 bases between. The CDR3 length is 16 residues. CDR1 and CDR2 (germline): SGHRS, YFSETQ.

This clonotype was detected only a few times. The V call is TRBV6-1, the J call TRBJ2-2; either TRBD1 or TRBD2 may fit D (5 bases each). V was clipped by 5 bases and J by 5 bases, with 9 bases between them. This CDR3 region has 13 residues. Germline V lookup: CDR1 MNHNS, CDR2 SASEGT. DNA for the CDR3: TGTGCCAGCAGTAAAGGGGAGACCGGGGAGCTGTTTTTT. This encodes CASSKGETGELFF.

The CDR3 DNA is TGTGCCAGCAGCGGGGGGACTAGCGGGAGCCCGGGTGAGCAGTACTTC. This translates into CASSGGTSGSPGEQYF. The chain employs TRBV9 and TRBJ2-7, with TRBD2 identical over 14 bases. CDR1 and CDR2 from the germline V gene are SGDLS and YYNGEE. V was pared by 3 bases and J by 7 bases, with 9 bases of the junction left unmatched. The CDR3 spans 16 residues. The variable domain in full, completed from reference TRBV9 and TRBJ2-7, reads DSGVTQTPKHLITATGQRVTLRCSPRSGDLSVYWYQQSLDQGLQFLIQYYNGEERAKGNILERFSAQQFPDLHSELNLSSLELGDSALYFCASSGGTSGSPGEQYFGPGTRLTVT.

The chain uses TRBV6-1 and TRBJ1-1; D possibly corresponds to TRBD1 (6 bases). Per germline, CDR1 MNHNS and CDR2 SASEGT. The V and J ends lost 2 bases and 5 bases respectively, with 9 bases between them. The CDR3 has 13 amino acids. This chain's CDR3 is CASSETGKTEAFF. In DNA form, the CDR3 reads TGTGCCAGCAGTGAAACAGGGAAAACTGAAGCTTTCTTT.

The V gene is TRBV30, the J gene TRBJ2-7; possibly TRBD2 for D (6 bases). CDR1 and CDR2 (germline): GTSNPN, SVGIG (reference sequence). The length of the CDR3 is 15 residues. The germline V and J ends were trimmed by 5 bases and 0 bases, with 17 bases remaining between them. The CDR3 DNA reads TGTGCCTGGTTACAGTTTGGAGGGAGCTCCTACGAGCAGTACTTC. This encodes CAWLQFGGSSYEQYF.

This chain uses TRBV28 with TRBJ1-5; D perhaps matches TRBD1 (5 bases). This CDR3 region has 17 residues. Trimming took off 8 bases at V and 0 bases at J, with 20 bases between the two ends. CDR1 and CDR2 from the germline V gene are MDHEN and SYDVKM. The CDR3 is CASSGGEGTFSNQPQHF. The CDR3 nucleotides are TGTGCCAGCTCGGGCGGCGAGGGGACGTTTAGCAATCAGCCCCAGCATTTT.

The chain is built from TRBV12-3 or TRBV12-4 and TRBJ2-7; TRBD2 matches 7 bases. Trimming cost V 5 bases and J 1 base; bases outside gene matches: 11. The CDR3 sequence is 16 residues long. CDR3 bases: TGTGCCAGCAGTACCCCCGGGCGGGAGAGGTCCTACGAGCAGTACTTC. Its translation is CASSTPGRERSYEQYF.

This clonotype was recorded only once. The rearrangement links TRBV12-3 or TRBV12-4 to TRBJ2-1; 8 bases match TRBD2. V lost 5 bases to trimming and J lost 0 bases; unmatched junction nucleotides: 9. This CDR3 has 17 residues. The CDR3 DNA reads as TGTGCCAGCAGTGGACTAGCCTACAAAAGCTCCTACAATGAGCAGTTCTTC. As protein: CASSGLAYKSSYNEQFF.

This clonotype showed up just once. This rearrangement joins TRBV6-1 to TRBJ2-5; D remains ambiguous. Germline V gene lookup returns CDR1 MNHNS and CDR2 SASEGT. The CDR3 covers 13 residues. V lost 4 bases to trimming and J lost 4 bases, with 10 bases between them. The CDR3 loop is CASSGLVGETQYF. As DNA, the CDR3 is TGTGCCAGCAGTGGACTCGTGGGAGAGACCCAGTACTTC.

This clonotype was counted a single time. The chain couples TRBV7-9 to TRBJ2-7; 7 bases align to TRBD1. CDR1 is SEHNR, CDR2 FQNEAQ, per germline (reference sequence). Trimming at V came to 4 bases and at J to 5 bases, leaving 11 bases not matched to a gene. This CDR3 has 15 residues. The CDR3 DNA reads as TGTGCCAGCAGCTCCGAGACAGGGATGGTACACGAGCAGTACTTC. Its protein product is CASSSETGMVHEQYF.

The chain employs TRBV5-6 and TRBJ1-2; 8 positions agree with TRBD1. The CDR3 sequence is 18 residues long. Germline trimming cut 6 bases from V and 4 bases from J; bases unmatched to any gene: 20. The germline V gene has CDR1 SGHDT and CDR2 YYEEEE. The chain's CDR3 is CASTFGGQVTTSGYGYTF. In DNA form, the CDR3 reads TGTGCCAGCACGTTTGGGGGACAGGTGACGACTTCTGGCTATGGCTACACCTTC. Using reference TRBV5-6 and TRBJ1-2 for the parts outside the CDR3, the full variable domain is DAGVTQSPTHLIKTRGQQVTLRCSPKSGHDTVSWYQQALGQGPQFIFQYYEEEERQRGNFPDRFSGHQFPNYSSELNVNALLLGDSALYLCASTFGGQVTTSGYGYTFGSGTRLTVV.

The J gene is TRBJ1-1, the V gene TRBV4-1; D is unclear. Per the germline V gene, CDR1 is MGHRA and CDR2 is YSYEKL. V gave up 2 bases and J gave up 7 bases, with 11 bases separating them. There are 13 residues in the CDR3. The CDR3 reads CASSQLDIREAFF. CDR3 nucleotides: TGCGCCAGCAGCCAACTGGATATACGTGAAGCTTTCTTT.

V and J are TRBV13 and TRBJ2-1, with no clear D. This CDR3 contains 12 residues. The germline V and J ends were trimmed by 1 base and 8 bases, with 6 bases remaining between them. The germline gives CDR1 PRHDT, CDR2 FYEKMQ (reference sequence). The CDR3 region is CASSLELDEQFF. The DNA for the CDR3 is TGTGCCAGCAGCTTAGAGCTGGATGAGCAGTTCTTC.

This CDR3 reads CSARDKNYGYTF. CDR3 nucleotide sequence: TGCAGTGCTAGAGACAAGAACTATGGCTACACCTTC. The J gene is TRBJ1-2, the V gene TRBV20-1; D not resolved. The germline V gene encodes CDR1 DFQATT and CDR2 SNEGSKA (reference sequence). The CDR3 length is 12 residues. Trimming shortened V by 0 bases and J by 2 bases, and 4 bases separated the two germline ends.

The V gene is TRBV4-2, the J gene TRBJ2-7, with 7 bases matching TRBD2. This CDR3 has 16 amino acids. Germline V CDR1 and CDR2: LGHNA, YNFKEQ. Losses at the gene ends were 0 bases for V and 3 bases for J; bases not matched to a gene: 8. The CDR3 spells CASSQDRAGGGYEQYF. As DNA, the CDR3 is TGTGCCAGCAGCCAAGATCGTGCGGGCGGGGGCTACGAGCAGTACTTC.

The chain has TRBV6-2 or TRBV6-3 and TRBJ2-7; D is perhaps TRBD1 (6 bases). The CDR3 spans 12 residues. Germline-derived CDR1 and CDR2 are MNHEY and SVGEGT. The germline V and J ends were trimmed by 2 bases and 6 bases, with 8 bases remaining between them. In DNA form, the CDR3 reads TGTGCCAGCAGTTACGGGGGCTCCGAGCAGTACTTC. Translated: CASSYGGSEQYF.

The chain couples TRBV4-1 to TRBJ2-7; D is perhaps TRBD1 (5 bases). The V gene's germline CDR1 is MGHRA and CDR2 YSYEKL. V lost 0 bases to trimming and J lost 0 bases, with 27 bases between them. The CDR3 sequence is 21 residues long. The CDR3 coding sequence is TGCGCCAGCAGCCAAGAGCAGGGTAACTGGGCAGGGCACAGGAACTCCTACGAGCAGTACTTC. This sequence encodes CASSQEQGNWAGHRNSYEQYF.